This paragraph covers one TCR beta chain sequence. Its antigen is currently unknown. The sample originates from a study of radiotherapy plus CTLA-4 blockade in lung cancer. Study in general: For 15% to 20% of patients, objective responses occurred, and roughly 30% had disease control. Study conclusions and caveats: Expansion of tumor-derived TCR clones was observed in blood after radiotherapy plus ipilimumab. How blood T cell clones changed early, along with interferon-beta, reportedly forecast response best.

With ipilimumab providing CTLA-4 blockade, focal radiation was administered to patients who had chemo-refractory metastatic non-small-cell lung cancer. Some clones are missing from TCRdb's copy, which holds only in-frame ones; the method was immunoSEQ multiplex PCR. The repertoire holds 95,000 to 150,000 clones, with around 89% as singletons. The CDR3 loop spans 15 amino acids. CDR1 is SNHLY and CDR2 is FYNNEI in the germline V gene. The V gene end was trimmed by 6 bases and the J gene end by 4 bases; junction bases not matched to a gene: 11. The chain recombines TRBV2 with TRBJ2-5; 7 bases fit TRBD1. The sequencing here drew on peripheral blood, taken from a patient treated with radiotherapy plus ipilimumab. The sequence was collected from a human donor with non-small cell lung cancer that progressed on radiotherapy plus ipilimumab. The DNA for the CDR3 is TGTGCCAGCAGCCTCCGGACAGGCGGAGGAGAGACCCAGTACTTC. Residues: CASSLRTGGGETQYF.